The T cell receptor (beta chain) described here comes from a study of Ad26.COV2.S vaccination and SARS-CoV-2 variants. Whole-study context: In the study, Ad26.COV2.S was injected intramuscularly once, or twice 56 days apart.

As for treatment: roughly 19 received Ad26.COV2.S at low or high dose, single or two shots; about 5 received placebo; per-sample allocation not given. The samples were gathered on day 63 after the first injection of vaccine or placebo. Vaccine was an Ad26 vector expressing Wuhan-strain SARS-CoV-2 spike. Germline V gene lookup returns CDR1 GTSNPN and CDR2 SVGIG (reference sequence). Trimming took 0 bases from V and 5 from J, leaving 10 bases between them. The CDR3 extends over 14 amino acids. Assay: immunoSEQ multiplex PCR; the TCRdb copy retains only in-frame clones and omits some. The repertoire holds 410,000 or so clones, with more than 80% as singletons.

The sequence was obtained from a person aged 18-65 years who received the Ad26.COV2.S COVID-19 vaccine or a placebo. Specimen: peripheral blood, collected in a trial of Ad26.COV2.S vaccine versus placebo. The rearrangement joins TRBV30 to TRBJ1-4; a possible D gene is TRBD1 (6 bases). CDR3: CAWSVIQGNEKLFF. The CDR3 DNA reads as TGTGCCTGGAGTGTTATACAGGGAAATGAAAAACTGTTTTTT.